This passage covers 17 T cell receptor beta chains from one sample sequenced in a study of quantifying T cell responses using KT2 cells. Study summary: RNA was reverse transcribed with TCR alpha and beta constant-region primers.

Each cDNA got a UMI-containing oligo ligated at its 3' end. An equimolar mix of RC1.1 and RC1.2 primed the beta chain across TRBC1 and TRBC2. TCRdb passed the UMI-ligation and nested PCR reads through MiXCR, listing each CDR3 protein once. Among over 55,000 distinct CDR3 sequences, more than 9% were seen once, and the ten largest hold about 9%. Sequenced sample: PBMCs spiked with cells of the T cell clone KT2. The source is a human donor.

J is TRBJ2-1 and V is TRBV3-1; TRBD2 matches at 9 bases. This CDR3 has 16 amino acids. Trimming removed 1 base from V and 10 bases from J; junction bases left unmatched: 11. Germline V gene lookup returns CDR1 LGHDT and CDR2 YNNKEL (reference sequence). The CDR3 DNA sequence: TGTGCCAGCAGCCAAGGGACCGGCGGGGGGGCTCACGAGCAGTTCTTC. It is translated as CASSQGTGGGAHEQFF.

The chain recombines TRBV6-5 with TRBJ1-1; D may be TRBD1 (5 bases). This CDR3 is built from 13 residues. Between the trimmed V and J ends, which lost 6 bases and 2 bases, there was a span of 10 bases. CDR1 is MNHEY, CDR2 SVGAGI, per germline. This chain's CDR3 is CASSLDRNTEAFF. CDR3 in DNA: TGTGCCAGCAGCCTAGACAGAAACACTGAAGCTTTCTTT.

The sample holds many counts of this clonotype. This chain connects TRBV7-9 to TRBJ2-1; the match to TRBD2 covers 7 bases. Germline V gene lookup returns CDR1 SEHNR and CDR2 FQNEAQ (reference sequence). With 1 base clipped from V and 4 bases from J, the junction kept 4 bases outside the gene matches. This CDR3 spans 15 amino acids. In nucleotides, the CDR3 is TGTGCCAGCAGCTTAGAGGGCGGGAGTTACAATGAGCAGTTCTTC. This codes for CASSLEGGSYNEQFF.

V usage is TRBV5-4 and J usage is TRBJ1-2; the D gene is possibly TRBD1 (5 bases). CDR1 and CDR2 from the germline V gene are SGHNT and YYREEE (reference sequence). V was pared by 4 bases and J by 4 bases, with 14 bases between. The CDR3 length is 14 residues. CDR3 in amino acids: CASSAQQAAYGYTF. In DNA, the CDR3 is TGTGCCAGCAGCGCGCAACAGGCTGCCTATGGCTACACCTTC.

A few counts support this clonotype. The chain combines TRBV29-1 with TRBJ2-2, with 11 bases matching TRBD1. The CDR3 runs 15 residues. Germline CDR1 and CDR2: SQVTM and ANQGSEA. Trimming cost V 7 bases and J 2 bases; bases outside gene matches: 6. The CDR3 region is CSAFRTGGNTGELFF. The CDR3 DNA reads as TGCAGCGCCTTTAGGACAGGGGGCAACACCGGGGAGCTGTTTTTT.

The chain has TRBV12-3 or TRBV12-4 and TRBJ2-3, with TRBD2 matching 8 bases. The ends lost 1 base at V and 5 bases at J; junction bases unmatched: 2. The CDR3 consists of 14 residues. CDR3 in DNA: TGTGCCAGCAGTTTAGGCGGGGGGAAAGATACGCAGTATTTT. Encoded protein: CASSLGGGKDTQYF.

This clonotype appeared many times. The gene calls are TRBV29-1 and TRBJ1-1; perhaps TRBD1 as D (5 bases). The V gene lost 7 bases and the J gene lost 5 bases, with 17 bases spanning the gap. This CDR3 is 13 amino acids long. Per germline, CDR1 SQVTM and CDR2 ANQGSEA. CDR3 in DNA: TGCAGCGGGGGGGGACCAGGTGGTACTGAAGCTTTCTTT. Its protein is CSGGGPGGTEAFF.

This clonotype has just a few counts. This chain connects TRBV30 to TRBJ2-3; no firm D call. The V end lost 6 bases, the J end lost 4 bases, and 8 bases lay between the germline ends. CDR3 length: 11 amino acids. Germline CDR1 and CDR2: GTSNPN and SVGIG (reference sequence). The CDR3 region has the DNA TGTGCCTGTAGCCCTTCAGATACGCAGTATTTT. This sequence encodes CACSPSDTQYF.

This clonotype was seen a few times. This sequence joins TRBV12-5 and TRBJ2-3, with D perhaps TRBD1 or TRBD2 (5 bases each). There are 16 residues in the CDR3. V was clipped by 0 bases and J by 2 bases, with 12 bases between them. Germline V gene sequence: CDR1 LGHNT, CDR2 FRNRAP. The CDR3 region is CASGLVLRDLTDTQYF. The CDR3 coding sequence is TGTGCTAGTGGTTTGGTACTAAGGGACCTCACAGATACGCAGTATTTT.

This chain uses TRBV28 with TRBJ2-1; D is undetermined. Trimming stripped 3 bases from V and 0 bases from J, with 18 bases between. CDR3 length equals 18 residues. Germline CDR1 reads MDHEN; CDR2 reads SYDVKM. Written as DNA, the CDR3 is TGTGCCAGCAGTTTCGAAAGGATTGTGCTCTACTCCTACAATGAGCAGTTCTTC. Translation gives CASSFERIVLYSYNEQFF.

This clonotype was seen more than once but under ten times. The V call is TRBV4-2, the J call TRBJ2-3; TRBD2 agrees at 9 bases. The CDR3 has 19 residues. CDR1 is LGHNA, CDR2 YNFKEQ, per germline. Germline trimming cut 8 bases from V and 2 bases from J; bases unmatched to any gene: 20. CDR3 coding DNA: TGTGCCAGCGAGGCGAAAATGATACGGCGGGAGGGTTACACAGATACGCAGTATTTT. Amino acids: CASEAKMIRREGYTDTQYF.

In its sample, this clonotype was seen a few times. One end of the junction fails to match germline, which may point to a read error. The rearrangement links TRBV6-6 to TRBJ2-6; D is undetermined. From germline, CDR1 is MNHNY and CDR2 SVGAGI (reference sequence). The CDR3 runs 15 residues. CDR3 region: CATLEWVSVANVLTF. CDR3 nucleotides: TGTGCCACGTTGGAGTGGGTCTCTGTGGCCAACGTCCTGACTTTC.

In this sample, this clonotype turned up a few times. V gene TRBV7-6 combines with J gene TRBJ2-5; 10 bases map to TRBD1. The V gene's germline CDR1 is SGHVS and CDR2 FNYEAQ. This CDR3 has 15 amino acids. V shed 0 bases, J shed 5 bases, and the junction held 3 bases outside the gene matches. The CDR3, as DNA: TGTGCCAGCAGCTTAGCGGGACAGGGGTTTGAGACCCAGTACTTC. Translation gives CASSLAGQGFETQYF.

V and J are TRBV10-2 and TRBJ2-1; D assignment may be TRBD1 or TRBD2 (5 bases each). Germline lookup yields CDR1 WSHSY and CDR2 SAAADI. The CDR3 runs 13 residues. V lost 5 bases to trimming and J lost 5 bases, with 10 bases between them. CDR3 bases: TGCGCCAGCAGTAAGGGGAGCGACAATGAGCAGTTCTTC. Protein product: CASSKGSDNEQFF.

This clonotype has ten or more counts. The rearrangement joins TRBV2 to TRBJ2-3; 9 bases fit TRBD2. The CDR3 contains 15 residues. In germline, CDR1 is SNHLY, CDR2 FYNNEI. Unmatched junction bases numbered 8, after V lost 6 bases and J lost 4 bases. In DNA, the CDR3 is TGTGCCAGCAGCGACAGCGGGAGGAGCGCAGATACGCAGTATTTT. It is translated as CASSDSGRSADTQYF.

The V call is TRBV10-3, the J call TRBJ1-5; 7 nucleotides match TRBD1. Trimming at V came to 10 bases and at J to 6 bases, leaving 9 bases not matched to a gene. Per the germline V gene, CDR1 is ENHRY and CDR2 is SYGVKD. The CDR3 length is 13 residues. The CDR3 DNA sequence: TGTGCCACCTCCGGGACAGTCAGTCAGCCCCAGCATTTT. It codes for CATSGTVSQPQHF.

This clonotype was seen ten or more times. The chain employs TRBV7-2 and TRBJ2-1; D may be TRBD2 (6 bases). In germline, CDR1 is SGHTA, CDR2 FQGNSA. The CDR3 has 15 amino acids. Trimming pared 5 bases from V and 4 bases from J, leaving 15 bases between. Written as DNA, the CDR3 is TGTGCCAGCAGCACGAGCGGGCCGTTATACAATGAGCAGTTCTTC. Amino acids: CASSTSGPLYNEQFF. Full variable domain (rest looked up from reference TRBV7-2 and TRBJ2-1): GAGVSQSPSNKVTEKGKDVELRCDPISGHTALYWYRQSLGQGLEFLIYFQGNSAPDKSGLPSDRFSAERTGGSVSTLTIQRTQQEDSAVYLCASSTSGPLYNEQFFGPGTRLTVL.